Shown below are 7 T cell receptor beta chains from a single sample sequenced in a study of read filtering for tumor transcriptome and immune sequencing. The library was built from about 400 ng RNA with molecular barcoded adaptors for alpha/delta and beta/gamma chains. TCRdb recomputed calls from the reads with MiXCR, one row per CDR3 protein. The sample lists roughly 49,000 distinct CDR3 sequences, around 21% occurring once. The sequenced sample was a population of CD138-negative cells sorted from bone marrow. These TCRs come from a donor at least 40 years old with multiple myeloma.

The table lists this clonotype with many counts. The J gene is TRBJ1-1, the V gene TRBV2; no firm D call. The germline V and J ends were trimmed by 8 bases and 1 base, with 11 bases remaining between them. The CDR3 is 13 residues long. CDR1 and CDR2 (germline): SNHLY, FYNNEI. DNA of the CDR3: TGTGCCAGCTTAGGTCGGGAGAACACTGAAGCTTTCTTT. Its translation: CASLGRENTEAFF.

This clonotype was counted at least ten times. CDR3 protein: CASSQDLVWEGVEETQYF. Written as DNA, the CDR3 is TGCGCCAGCAGCCAAGATTTAGTCTGGGAGGGAGTGGAAGAGACCCAGTACTTC. V usage is TRBV4-1 and J usage is TRBJ2-5, with 7 bases that match TRBD2. The CDR3 sequence is 18 residues long. From germline, CDR1 is MGHRA and CDR2 YSYEKL. V was pared by 0 bases and J by 3 bases, with 13 bases of the junction left unmatched.

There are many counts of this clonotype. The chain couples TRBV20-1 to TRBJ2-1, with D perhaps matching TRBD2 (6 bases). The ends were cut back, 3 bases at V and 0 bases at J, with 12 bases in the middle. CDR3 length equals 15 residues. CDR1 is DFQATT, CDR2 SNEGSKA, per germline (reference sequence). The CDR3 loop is CSASLFGSSYNEQFF. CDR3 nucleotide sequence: TGCAGTGCTAGTCTTTTCGGGAGCTCCTACAATGAGCAGTTCTTC.

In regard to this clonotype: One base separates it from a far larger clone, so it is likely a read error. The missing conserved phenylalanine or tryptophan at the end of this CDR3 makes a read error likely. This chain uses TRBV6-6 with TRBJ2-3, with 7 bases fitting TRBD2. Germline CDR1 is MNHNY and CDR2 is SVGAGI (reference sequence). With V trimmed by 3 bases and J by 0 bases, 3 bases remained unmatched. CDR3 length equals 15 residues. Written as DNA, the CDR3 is TGTGCCAGCAGTTATCGCGGGAGTAGCACAGATACGCAGTATTCT. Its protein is CASSYRGSSTDTQYS.

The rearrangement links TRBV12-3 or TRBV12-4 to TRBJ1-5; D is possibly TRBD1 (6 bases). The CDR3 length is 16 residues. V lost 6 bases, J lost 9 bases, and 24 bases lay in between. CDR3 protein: CASRGSQGKGGLPQHF. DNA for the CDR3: TGTGCCAGCAGGGGATCTCAGGGGAAGGGGGGCCTGCCCCAGCATTTT.

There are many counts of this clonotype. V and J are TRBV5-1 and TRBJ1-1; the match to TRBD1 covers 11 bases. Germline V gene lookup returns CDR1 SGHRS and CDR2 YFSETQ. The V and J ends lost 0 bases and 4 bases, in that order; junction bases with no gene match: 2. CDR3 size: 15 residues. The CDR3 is CASSLGGTGGTEAFF. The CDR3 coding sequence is TGCGCCAGCAGCTTGGGAGGGACAGGGGGCACTGAAGCTTTCTTT.

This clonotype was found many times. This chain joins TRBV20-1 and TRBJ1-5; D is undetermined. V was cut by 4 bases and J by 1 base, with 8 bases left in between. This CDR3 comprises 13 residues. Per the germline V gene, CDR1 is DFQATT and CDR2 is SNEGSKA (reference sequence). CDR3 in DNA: TGCAGTGCTATAGACACCAGCAATCAGCCCCAGCATTTT. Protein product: CSAIDTSNQPQHF.